Below are 18 T cell receptor beta chains sequenced from a single sample in a study of T cells in Graves' hyperthyroidism and ophthalmopathy (dated by TCRdb to the late 2010s). The library was built by means of multiplex PCR. Sequencing used an Illumina HiSeq 2000. TCR beta CDR3 regions were amplified from RNA transcripts. For the first round of RT-PCR on the TCR CDR3, the HTBI primer set was used together with the Qiagen OneStep RT-PCR kit. TCRdb reworked the public reads: Q25 trimming with fastp, MiXCR clone assembly, productive beta chains retained. Identical CDR3 protein sequences are pooled into one entry, listed with their most common genes and DNA. This sample gives around 290,000 distinct CDR3 sequences in total; about 14% of them show up just once. The ten largest clones take up approximately 8.6% of the sample. Sequencing was carried out using blood. Receptors were obtained from a woman younger than 45 with Graves' hyperthyroidism that later progressed to Graves' ophthalmopathy.

This clonotype has at least ten counts. The rearrangement links TRBV3-1 to TRBJ2-3; D remains ambiguous. This CDR3 region has 13 residues. CDR1 is LGHDT and CDR2 is YNNKEL in the germline V gene (reference sequence). The V and J ends lost 4 bases and 6 bases respectively, with 11 bases between them. The CDR3 region is CASSLSAVDTQYF. CDR3 in DNA: TGTGCCAGCAGCCTTTCGGCCGTGGATACGCAGTATTTT.

This chain connects TRBV19 to TRBJ2-1, with 11 bases lining up with TRBD2. Trimming removed 2 bases from V and 8 bases from J; junction bases left unmatched: 5. CDR1 is LNHDA, CDR2 SQIVND, per germline (reference sequence). This CDR3 has 15 residues. The DNA for the CDR3 is TGTGCCAGTAGTATAACGACTAGCGGGAAGGATGAGCAGTTCTTC. This encodes CASSITTSGKDEQFF.

About this clonotype itself: Mismatch with germline at one junction end may stem from a read error. The chain has TRBV6-1 and TRBJ1-1, with D perhaps matching TRBD1 (5 bases). This CDR3 has 15 amino acids. Germline V gives CDR1 MNHNS, CDR2 SASEGT. CDR3: CASSDPRGPRTEAFF. DNA for the CDR3: TGTGCCAGCAGTGACCCAAGGGGCCCTCGCACTGAAGCCTTCTTT.

This clonotype was observed at least ten times. The rearrangement uses TRBV27 and TRBJ2-3; TRBD2 agrees at 7 bases. Looked up from germline, CDR1 is MNHEY and CDR2 is SMNVEV (reference sequence). V lost 6 bases, J lost 5 bases, and 14 bases stayed unmatched. The CDR3 is 16 amino acids. CDR3 amino acids: CASRTFLREKGDTQYF. The CDR3 coding sequence is TGTGCCAGCAGGACCTTCTTGCGGGAGAAGGGAGATACGCAGTATTTT.

This clonotype was counted at least ten times. The chain couples TRBV7-3 to TRBJ2-2; TRBD2 matches at 11 bases. This CDR3 comprises 18 residues. V lost 5 bases to trimming and J lost 4 bases; unmatched junction nucleotides: 12. Germline assignment: CDR1 SGHTA and CDR2 FQGTGA. This chain's CDR3 is CASSPTGTSGSFTGELFF. The CDR3 nucleotides are TGTGCCAGCAGCCCGACTGGGACTAGCGGATCGTTCACCGGGGAGCTGTTTTTT. Full variable domain (outside the CDR3, taken from reference TRBV7-3 and TRBJ2-2): GAGVSQTPSNKVTEKGKYVELRCDPISGHTALYWYRQSLGQGPEFLIYFQGTGAADDSGLPNDRFFAVRPEGSVSTLKIQRTERGDSAVYLCASSPTGTSGSFTGELFFGEGSRLTVL.

There are many counts of this clonotype. The genes are TRBV11-2 and TRBJ2-4; D is possibly TRBD1 or TRBD2 (6 bases each). The CDR3 totals 16 residues. CDR1 is SGHAT and CDR2 is FQNNGV in the germline V gene. Trimming shortened V by 6 bases and J by 0 bases, and 15 bases separated the two germline ends. The CDR3 nucleotides are TGTGCCAGCAGGGGATTACAGGGACTAGCCAAAAACATTCAGTACTTC. This codes for CASRGLQGLAKNIQYF.

This clonotype showed up many times. V usage is TRBV15 and J usage is TRBJ2-1, with a tentative D call TRBD2 (6 bases). The length of the CDR3 is 16 residues. In germline, CDR1 is LNHNV, CDR2 YYDKDF (reference sequence). The V gene lost 0 bases and the J gene lost 6 bases, with 15 bases spanning the gap. The DNA of the CDR3 is TGTGCCACCAGCAGAGATGGAGGGGCGGGGATCAATGAGCAGTTCTTC. The encoded protein is CATSRDGGAGINEQFF. Full variable domain (outside the CDR3, taken from reference TRBV15 and TRBJ2-1): DAMVIQNPRYQVTQFGKPVTLSCSQTLNHNVMYWYQQKSSQAPKLLFHYYDKDFNNEADTPDNFQSRRPNTSFCFLDIRSPGLGDTAMYLCATSRDGGAGINEQFFGPGTRLTVL.

This clonotype was seen only a few times. The chain recombines TRBV18 with TRBJ1-1; a weak D match, TRBD1 (5 bases). V dropped 2 bases and J dropped 3 bases, with 10 bases sitting between them. The V gene's germline CDR1 is KGHSH and CDR2 LQKENI. CDR3 length: 14 residues. The CDR3 spells CASSPLGQDTEAFF. The CDR3 region has the DNA TGTGCCAGCTCACCATTAGGACAAGACACTGAAGCTTTCTTT.

At least ten counts were recorded for this clonotype. The chain has TRBV5-1 and TRBJ2-1, with TRBD2 matching over 10 bases. Germline CDR1 is SGHRS and CDR2 is YFSETQ. The CDR3 runs 15 residues. The V gene end was trimmed by 3 bases and the J gene end by 6 bases; junction bases not matched to a gene: 6. The CDR3 DNA reads as TGCGCCAGCAGCTCGATAGCGGGAGGCCTCAATGAGCAGTTCTTC. Translation gives CASSSIAGGLNEQFF.

The chain combines TRBV7-6 with TRBJ2-7, with 10 bases lining up with TRBD1. The CDR3 has 13 amino acids. The junction had 5 bases not matched to a gene; V was cut back by 6 bases and J by 6 bases. CDR1 is SGHVS, CDR2 FNYEAQ, per germline. The CDR3 DNA sequence: TGTGCCAGCAGTGACAGGGGGCTGGGCGAGCAGTACTTC. Translating it yields CASSDRGLGEQYF.

In this sample, this clonotype turned up many times. The genes are TRBV28 and TRBJ2-3; D unresolved. V dropped 2 bases and J dropped 6 bases, with 6 bases sitting between them. The CDR3 length is 12 residues. Per the germline V gene, CDR1 is MDHEN and CDR2 is SYDVKM. The CDR3 protein is CASSLAWDTQYF. In DNA, the CDR3 is TGTGCCAGCAGTTTAGCGTGGGATACGCAGTATTTT.

The chain combines TRBV30 with TRBJ2-7; 8 bases agree with TRBD1. Trimming took 2 bases from V and 9 from J; bases not matched to a gene: 9. This CDR3 is built from 13 residues. Looked up from germline, CDR1 is GTSNPN and CDR2 is SVGIG (reference sequence). The CDR3 reads CAWSRQGTVGQYF. The CDR3 DNA sequence: TGTGCCTGGAGTAGACAGGGGACGGTAGGGCAGTACTTC.

This clonotype has at least ten counts. The chain links TRBV28 to TRBJ2-7; weak D call: TRBD1 (5 bases). V lost 6 bases to trimming and J lost 5 bases, with 20 bases between them. The CDR3 covers 15 residues. Germline V gene lookup returns CDR1 MDHEN and CDR2 SYDVKM. The CDR3 sequence is CASSPSRQGKNEQYF. CDR3 coding DNA: TGTGCCAGCAGCCCCTCCCGTCAGGGCAAAAACGAGCAGTACTTC.

This clonotype was counted at least ten times. The chain employs TRBV7-2 and TRBJ2-1, with D uncertain. CDR3 length: 11 residues. The germline V and J ends were trimmed by 4 bases and 9 bases, with 7 bases remaining between them. From germline, CDR1 is SGHTA and CDR2 FQGNSA. This CDR3 is CASSSYTEQFF. The CDR3 region has the DNA TGTGCCAGCAGCTCGTATACTGAGCAGTTCTTC. Based on the CDR3 plus reference TRBV7-2 and TRBJ2-1, the full variable domain is GAGVSQSPSNKVTEKGKDVELRCDPISGHTALYWYRQSLGQGLEFLIYFQGNSAPDKSGLPSDRFSAERTGGSVSTLTIQRTQQEDSAVYLCASSSYTEQFFGPGTRLTVL.

Ten or more counts support this clonotype. The V and J genes are TRBV28 and TRBJ2-7; D unresolved. The length of the CDR3 is 13 residues. Trimming removed 5 bases at V and 3 bases at J, with 11 bases between. Germline loops: CDR1 MDHEN, CDR2 SYDVKM. This CDR3 reads CASSPQPFYEQYF. The CDR3 region has the DNA TGTGCCAGCAGTCCCCAACCATTCTACGAGCAGTACTTC.

The chain links TRBV19 to TRBJ2-1, with 8 bases identical to TRBD2. The CDR3 has 15 residues. V was pared by 1 base and J by 4 bases, with 3 bases of the junction left unmatched. Per germline, CDR1 LNHDA and CDR2 SQIVND (reference sequence). The CDR3 DNA follows: TGTGCCAGTAGTATAGGAACTAGCGGTTACAATGAGCAGTTCTTC. It codes for CASSIGTSGYNEQFF.

Comments on this clonotype: This may be a read error, as it is one base from a much larger clone. The chain combines TRBV7-2 with TRBJ1-2; TRBD1 is a possible D gene (6 bases). The CDR3 totals 20 residues. Germline V gene data show CDR1 as SGHTA and CDR2 as FQGNSA. V lost 5 bases and J lost 6, with 34 bases in between. This CDR3 is CASSDPFGRAGVGGTDGYTF. As DNA, the CDR3 is TGTGCCAGCAGCGACCCATTCGGGAGGGCAGGGGTTGGAGGAACGGATGGCTACACCTTC.

In its sample, this clonotype was seen many times. J is TRBJ1-5 and V is TRBV6-1, with D uncertain. Germline values: CDR1 MNHNS, CDR2 SASEGT. Between the trimmed V and J ends, which lost 7 bases and 0 bases, there was a span of 4 bases. CDR3 length: 12 amino acids. The CDR3, as DNA: TGTGCCAGCACTCTTAGCAATCAGCCCCAGCATTTT. Translation gives CASTLSNQPQHF.